Listed below are T cell receptor beta chains from one sample, sequenced in a study of breast tumors, draining lymph nodes, adjacent tissues. TCRdb recomputed calls from the multiplex PCR reads with MiXCR, one row per CDR3 protein. Found here are about 200,000 distinct CDR3 sequences, over 25% of them singletons; the top ten hold more than 4%. Material: axillary lymph node tissue. The origin of the receptors is a female donor with breast cancer. Some clones in this sample may be carry-over from other donors' samples. The CDR3 runs from the conserved cysteine through the conserved F or W. D genes are given only for firm matches. Some rows mark clone size as missing; the rest say once, few, many or name a class of expanded clone.

clone_size,v_call,d_call,j_call,cdr3_aa,cdr3_nt
NA,TRBV2,NA,TRBJ1-4,CASSVTIAGDEKLFF,TGTGCCAGCAGTGTAACCATAGCGGGGGATGAAAAACTGTTTTTT
many,TRBV2,NA,TRBJ2-1,CASSESTGAYNEQFF,TGTGCCAGCAGTGAAAGTACGGGAGCCTACAATGAGCAGTTCTTC
NA,TRBV7-6,NA,TRBJ1-6,CASSSGNRDSPLHF,TGTGCCAGCAGCTCAGGGAACAGAGATTCACCCCTCCACTTT
NA,TRBV2,NA,TRBJ2-1,CAHGGRRSSYNEQFF,TGTGCCCACGGAGGGCGGAGGAGCTCCTACAATGAGCAGTTCTTC
many,TRBV6-4,TRBD2,TRBJ2-3,CASSDSPSGGLTDTQYF,TGTGCCAGCAGTGACTCTCCTAGCGGGGGTTTGACAGATACGCAGTATTTT
many,TRBV7-8,NA,TRBJ1-2,CASSLGRGDIYGYPF,TGTGCCAGCAGCTTAGGGCGGGGGGACATCTATGGCTACCCCTTC
NA,TRBV2,NA,TRBJ1-5,CAAARGYNQPQHF,TGTGCTGCAGCCCGGGGCTACAATCAGCCCCAGCATTTT
many,TRBV2,TRBD1,TRBJ1-5,CASNGQGGQPQHF,TGTGCCAGCAACGGACAGGGCGGACAGCCCCAGCATTTT
few,TRBV20-1,NA,TRBJ1-1,CSAPQPSNTEAFF,TGCAGTGCTCCCCAGCCCAGCAACACTGAAGCTTTCTTT
many,TRBV5-1,NA,TRBJ2-1,CASSLGASGYNEQFF,TGCGCCAGCAGCTTGGGAGCTTCGGGGTACAATGAGCAGTTCTTC